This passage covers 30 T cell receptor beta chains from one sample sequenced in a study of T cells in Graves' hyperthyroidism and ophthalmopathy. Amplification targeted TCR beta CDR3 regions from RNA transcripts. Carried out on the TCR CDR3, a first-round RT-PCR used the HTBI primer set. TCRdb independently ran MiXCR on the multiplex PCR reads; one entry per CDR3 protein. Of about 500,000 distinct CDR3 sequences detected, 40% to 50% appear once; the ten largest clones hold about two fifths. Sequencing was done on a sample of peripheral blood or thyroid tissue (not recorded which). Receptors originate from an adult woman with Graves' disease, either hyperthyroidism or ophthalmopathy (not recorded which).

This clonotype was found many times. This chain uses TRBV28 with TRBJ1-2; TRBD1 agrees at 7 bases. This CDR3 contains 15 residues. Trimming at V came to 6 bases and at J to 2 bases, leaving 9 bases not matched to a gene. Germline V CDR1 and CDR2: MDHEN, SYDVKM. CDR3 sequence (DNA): TGTGCCAGCAGCCTAAACAGGGGCCAAAACTATGGCTACACCTTC. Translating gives CASSLNRGQNYGYTF.

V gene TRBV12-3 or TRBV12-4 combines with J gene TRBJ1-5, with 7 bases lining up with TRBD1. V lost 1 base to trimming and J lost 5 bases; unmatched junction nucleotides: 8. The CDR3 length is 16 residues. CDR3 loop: CASSLEWAGGHQPQHF. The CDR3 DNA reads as TGTGCCAGCAGTTTAGAGTGGGCAGGGGGGCATCAGCCCCAGCATTTT.

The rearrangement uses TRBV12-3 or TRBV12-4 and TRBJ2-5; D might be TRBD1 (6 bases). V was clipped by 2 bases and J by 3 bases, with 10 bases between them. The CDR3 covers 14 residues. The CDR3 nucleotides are TGTGCCAGCAGTTTATGGGGGCCGGAAGAGACCCAGTACTTC. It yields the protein CASSLWGPEETQYF.

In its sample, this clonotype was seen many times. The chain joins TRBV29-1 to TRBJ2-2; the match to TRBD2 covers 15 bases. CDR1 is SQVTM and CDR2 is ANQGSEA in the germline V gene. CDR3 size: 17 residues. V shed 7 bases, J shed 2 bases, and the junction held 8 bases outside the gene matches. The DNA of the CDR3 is TGCAGCGCCGGACTAGCGGGAGGGCGAGGAAACACCGGGGAGCTGTTTTTT. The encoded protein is CSAGLAGGRGNTGELFF.

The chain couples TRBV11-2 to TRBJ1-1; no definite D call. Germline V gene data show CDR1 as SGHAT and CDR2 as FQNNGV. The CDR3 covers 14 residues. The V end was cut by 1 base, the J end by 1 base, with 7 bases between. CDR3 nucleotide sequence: TGTGCCAGCAGCTTAGCCGTGGGGAACACTGAAGCTTTCTTT. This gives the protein CASSLAVGNTEAFF.

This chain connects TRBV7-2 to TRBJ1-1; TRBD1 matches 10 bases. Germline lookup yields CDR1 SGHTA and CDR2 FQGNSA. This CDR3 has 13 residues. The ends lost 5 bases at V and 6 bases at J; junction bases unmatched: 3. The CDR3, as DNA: TGTGCCAGCAGCACAGGACAGGGGGCTGAAGCTTTCTTT. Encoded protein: CASSTGQGAEAFF.

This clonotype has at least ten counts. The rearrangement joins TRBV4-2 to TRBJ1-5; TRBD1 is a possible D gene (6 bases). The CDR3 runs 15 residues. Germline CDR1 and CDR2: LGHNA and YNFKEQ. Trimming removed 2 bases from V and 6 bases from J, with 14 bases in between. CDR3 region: CASSQTGTNIQPQHF. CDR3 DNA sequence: TGTGCCAGCAGCCAAACCGGGACAAATATTCAGCCCCAGCATTTT.

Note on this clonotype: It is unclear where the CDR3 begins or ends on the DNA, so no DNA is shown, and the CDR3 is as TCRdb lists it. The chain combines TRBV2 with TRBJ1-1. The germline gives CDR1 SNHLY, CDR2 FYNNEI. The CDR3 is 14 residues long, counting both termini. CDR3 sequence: CACSARPYGAEAFF.

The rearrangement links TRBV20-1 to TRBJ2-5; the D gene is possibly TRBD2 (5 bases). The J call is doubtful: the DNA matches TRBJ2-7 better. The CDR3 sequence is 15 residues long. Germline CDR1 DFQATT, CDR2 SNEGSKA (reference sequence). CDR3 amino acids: CSASTVELRVHEQYF. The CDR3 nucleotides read TGCAGTGCTAGCACGGTTGAGCTGAGGGTCCACGAGCAGTACTTC.

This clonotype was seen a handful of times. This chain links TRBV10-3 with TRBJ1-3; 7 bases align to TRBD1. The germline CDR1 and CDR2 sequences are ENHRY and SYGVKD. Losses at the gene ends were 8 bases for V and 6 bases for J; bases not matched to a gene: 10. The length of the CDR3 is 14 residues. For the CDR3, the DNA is TGTGCCATCCCAAGAGGGAGGGGGCTAAACACCATATATTTT. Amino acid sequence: CAIPRGRGLNTIYF.

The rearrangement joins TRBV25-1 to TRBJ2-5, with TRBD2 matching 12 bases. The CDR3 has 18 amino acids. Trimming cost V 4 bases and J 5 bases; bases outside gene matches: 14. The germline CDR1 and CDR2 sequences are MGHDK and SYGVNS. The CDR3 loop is CASSARVLLAGGRETQYF. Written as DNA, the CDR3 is TGTGCCAGCAGTGCTAGAGTCCTACTAGCGGGAGGACGGGAGACCCAGTACTTC.

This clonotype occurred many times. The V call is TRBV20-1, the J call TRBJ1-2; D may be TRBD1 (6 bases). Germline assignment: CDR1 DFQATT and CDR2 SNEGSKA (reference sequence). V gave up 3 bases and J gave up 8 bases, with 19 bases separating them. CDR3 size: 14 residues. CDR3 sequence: CSASSRGADVGYTF. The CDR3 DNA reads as TGCAGTGCTAGTTCCCGGGGGGCAGACGTCGGCTACACCTTC.

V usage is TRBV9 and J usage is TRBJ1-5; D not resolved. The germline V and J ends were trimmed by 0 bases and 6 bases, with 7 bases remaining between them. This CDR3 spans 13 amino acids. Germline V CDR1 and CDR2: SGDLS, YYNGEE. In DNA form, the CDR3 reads TGTGCCAGCAGCGTAGACGAAAGTCAGCCCCAGCATTTT. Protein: CASSVDESQPQHF.

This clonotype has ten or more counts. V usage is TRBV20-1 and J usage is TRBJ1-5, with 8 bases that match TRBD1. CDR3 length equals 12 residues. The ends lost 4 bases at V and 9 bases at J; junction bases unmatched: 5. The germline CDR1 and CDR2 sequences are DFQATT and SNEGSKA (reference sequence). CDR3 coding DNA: TGCAGTGCTACGGACAGGGATGTGCCCCAGCATTTT. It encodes CSATDRDVPQHF.

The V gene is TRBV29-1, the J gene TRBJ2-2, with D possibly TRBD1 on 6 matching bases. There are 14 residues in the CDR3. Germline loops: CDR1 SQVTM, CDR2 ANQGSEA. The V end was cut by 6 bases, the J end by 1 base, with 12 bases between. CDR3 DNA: TGCAGCGTCCCCCGGGACAAGAACACCGGGGAGCTGTTTTTT. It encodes CSVPRDKNTGELFF.

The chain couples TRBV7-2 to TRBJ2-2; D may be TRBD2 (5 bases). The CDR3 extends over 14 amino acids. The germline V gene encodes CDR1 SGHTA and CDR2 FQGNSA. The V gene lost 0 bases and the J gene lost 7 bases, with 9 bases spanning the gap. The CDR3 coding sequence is TGTGCCAGCAGCTTAGCGGGAGTTAACGGGGAGCTGTTTTTT. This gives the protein CASSLAGVNGELFF.

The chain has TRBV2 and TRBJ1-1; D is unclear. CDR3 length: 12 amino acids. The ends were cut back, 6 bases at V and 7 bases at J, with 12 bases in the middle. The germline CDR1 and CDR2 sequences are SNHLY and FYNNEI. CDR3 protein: CASSQSSYEAFF. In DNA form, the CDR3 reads TGTGCCAGCAGCCAATCTAGTTATGAAGCTTTCTTT.

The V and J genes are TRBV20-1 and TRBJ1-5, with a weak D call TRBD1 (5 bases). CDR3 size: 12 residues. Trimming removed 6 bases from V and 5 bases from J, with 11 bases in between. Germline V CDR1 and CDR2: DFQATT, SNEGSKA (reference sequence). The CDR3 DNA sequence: TGCAGTGCCTCCAGGGAATATCAGCCCCAGCATTTT. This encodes CSASREYQPQHF.

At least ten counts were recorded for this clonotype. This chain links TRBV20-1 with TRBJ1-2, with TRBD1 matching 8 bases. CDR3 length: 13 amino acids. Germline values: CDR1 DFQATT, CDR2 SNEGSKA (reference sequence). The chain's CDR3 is CSAIGQGNHGYTF. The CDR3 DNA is TGCAGCGCAATTGGACAGGGAAATCATGGCTACACCTTC.

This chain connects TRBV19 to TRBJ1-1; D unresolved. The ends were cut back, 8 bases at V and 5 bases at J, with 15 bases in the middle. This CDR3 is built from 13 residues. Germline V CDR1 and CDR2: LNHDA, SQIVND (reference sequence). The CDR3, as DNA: TGTGCCAGTTCGACTGGAGTTAGAACTGAAGCTTTCTTT. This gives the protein CASSTGVRTEAFF.

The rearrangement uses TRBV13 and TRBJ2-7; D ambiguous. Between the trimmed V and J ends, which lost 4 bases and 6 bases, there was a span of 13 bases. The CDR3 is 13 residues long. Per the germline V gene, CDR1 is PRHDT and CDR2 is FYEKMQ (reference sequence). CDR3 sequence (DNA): TGTGCCAGCAGCTCGTGGGTGGGTGGCGAGCAGTACTTC. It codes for CASSSWVGGEQYF.

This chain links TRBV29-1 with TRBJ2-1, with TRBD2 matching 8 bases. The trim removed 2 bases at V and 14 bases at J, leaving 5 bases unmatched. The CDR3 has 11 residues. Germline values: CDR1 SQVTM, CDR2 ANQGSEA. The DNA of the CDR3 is TGCAGCGTTGAACTGACTAGCGTTGAGTTCTTC. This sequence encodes CSVELTSVEFF.

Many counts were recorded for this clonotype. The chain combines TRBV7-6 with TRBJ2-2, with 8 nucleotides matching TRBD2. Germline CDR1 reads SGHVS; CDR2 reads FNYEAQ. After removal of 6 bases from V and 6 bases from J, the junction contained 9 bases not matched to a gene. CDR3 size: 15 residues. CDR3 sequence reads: CASSSGTRRAGELFF. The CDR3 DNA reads TGTGCCAGCAGTTCCGGGACTAGACGGGCCGGGGAGCTGTTTTTT. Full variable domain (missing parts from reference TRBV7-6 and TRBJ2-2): GAGVSQSPRYKVTKRGQDVALRCDPISGHVSLYWYRQALGQGPEFLTYFNYEAQQDKSGLPNDRFSAERPEGSISTLTIQRTEQRDSAMYRCASSSGTRRAGELFFGEGSRLTVL.

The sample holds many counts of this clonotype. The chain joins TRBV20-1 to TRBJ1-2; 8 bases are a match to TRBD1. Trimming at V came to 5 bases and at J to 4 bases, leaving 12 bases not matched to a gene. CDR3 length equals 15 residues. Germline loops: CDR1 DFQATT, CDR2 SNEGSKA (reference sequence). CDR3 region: CSADWTGQATYGYTF. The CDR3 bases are TGCAGTGCTGATTGGACAGGGCAAGCCACCTATGGCTACACCTTC.

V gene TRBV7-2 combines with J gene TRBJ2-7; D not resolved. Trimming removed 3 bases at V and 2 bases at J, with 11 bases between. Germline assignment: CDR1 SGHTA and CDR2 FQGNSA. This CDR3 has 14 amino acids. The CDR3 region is CASSFSPPPYEQYF. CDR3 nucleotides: TGTGCCAGCAGCTTTTCTCCCCCCCCCTACGAGCAGTACTTC.

The CDR3 loop reads CAMTGDPYNEQYF. CDR3 nucleotide sequence: TGTGCCATGACAGGCGACCCCTACAATGAGCAGTACTTC. This chain links TRBV10-3 with TRBJ2-7; TRBD1 is a possible D gene (6 bases). The CDR3 runs to 13 residues. V was clipped by 9 bases and J by 7 bases, with 19 bases between them. Germline V gene sequence: CDR1 ENHRY, CDR2 SYGVKD.

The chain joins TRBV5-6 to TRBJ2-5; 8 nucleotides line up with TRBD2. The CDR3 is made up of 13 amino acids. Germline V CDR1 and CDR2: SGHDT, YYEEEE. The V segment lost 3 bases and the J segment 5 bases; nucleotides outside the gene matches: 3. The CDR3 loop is CASSSGLVETQYF. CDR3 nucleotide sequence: TGTGCCAGCAGCTCGGGACTAGTCGAGACCCAGTACTTC.

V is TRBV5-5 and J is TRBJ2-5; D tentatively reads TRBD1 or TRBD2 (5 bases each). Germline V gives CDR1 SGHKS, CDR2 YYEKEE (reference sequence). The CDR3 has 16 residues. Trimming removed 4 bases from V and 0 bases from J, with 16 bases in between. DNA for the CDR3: TGTGCCAGCAGCGTAGGTGGGGACGGATACCAAGAGACCCAGTACTTC. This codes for CASSVGGDGYQETQYF.

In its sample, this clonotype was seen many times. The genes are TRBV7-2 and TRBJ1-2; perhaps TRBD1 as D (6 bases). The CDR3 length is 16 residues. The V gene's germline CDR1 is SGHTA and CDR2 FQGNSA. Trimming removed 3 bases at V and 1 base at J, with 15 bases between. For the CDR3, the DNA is TGTGCCAGCAGCTTTATACGGGACACCCTTAACTATGGCTACACCTTC. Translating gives CASSFIRDTLNYGYTF. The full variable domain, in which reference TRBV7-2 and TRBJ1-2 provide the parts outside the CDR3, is GAGVSQSPSNKVTEKGKDVELRCDPISGHTALYWYRQSLGQGLEFLIYFQGNSAPDKSGLPSDRFSAERTGGSVSTLTIQRTQQEDSAVYLCASSFIRDTLNYGYTFGSGTRLTVV.

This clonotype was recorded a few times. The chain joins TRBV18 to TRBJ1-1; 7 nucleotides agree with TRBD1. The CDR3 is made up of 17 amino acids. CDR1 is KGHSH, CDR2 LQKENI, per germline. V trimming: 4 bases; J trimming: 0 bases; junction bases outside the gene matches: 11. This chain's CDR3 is CASSRAGGPSVNTEAFF. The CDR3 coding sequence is TGTGCCAGCTCACGGGCAGGGGGGCCTTCAGTGAACACTGAAGCTTTCTTT.